The clone carrying this T cell receptor beta chain was found a few times. Its antigen is unknown. This record belongs to a study of T cells in Graves' hyperthyroidism and ophthalmopathy. Study findings and constraints: Blood also carried most thyroid clonotypes expanded above 0.001.

RNA transcripts were the template for amplifying TCR beta CDR3 regions. Primed by the HTBI set, a first-round RT-PCR was run on the TCR CDR3. TCRdb processed the multiplex PCR reads anew with MiXCR; each CDR3 protein has one entry. The sample shows more than 300,000 distinct CDR3 sequences, more than 11% of them seen only once. V gave up 3 bases and J gave up 2 bases, with 8 bases separating them. The CDR3 spans 13 residues. Germline CDR1 reads MRHNA; CDR2 reads SNTAGT. The TCR sequence derives from a woman aged 60-75 years with Graves' hyperthyroidism. This sequence joins TRBV6-4 and TRBJ2-7; D is uncertain. Sequenced sample: blood. The DNA for the CDR3 is TGTGCCAGCAGTGATCTATTGACCTACGAGCAGTACTTC. Protein sequence: CASSDLLTYEQYF.